The rows below give T cell receptor beta chains drawn from one sample of a study of glioma-infiltrating T cells. TCRdb itself ran the multiplex PCR reads through MiXCR, one entry per CDR3 protein. The table has under 200,000 distinct CDR3 sequences, under 55% seen once. The sequenced material came from glioma tissue, nonneoplastic brain tissue, or PBMCs (not recorded which). All receptors derive from a human donor with low-grade glioma or glioblastoma, undergoing nonglioma brain surgery, or in good health (not recorded which). The CDR3 runs from the conserved cysteine through the conserved F or W. D genes are given only for firm matches.

j_gene: TRBJ1-1; v_gene: TRBV2; d_gene: -; len: 11; CDR3aa: CASSVYGEAFF
j_gene: TRBJ2-1; v_gene: TRBV19; d_gene: -; len: 13; CDR3aa: CASSIGSHNEQFF
j_gene: TRBJ1-1; v_gene: TRBV29-1; d_gene: -; len: 12; CDR3aa: CSVGSGNTEAFF
j_gene: TRBJ2-4; v_gene: TRBV28; d_gene: -; len: 13; CDR3aa: CASSLPVGNIQYF
j_gene: TRBJ2-1; v_gene: TRBV15; d_gene: -; len: 15; CDR3aa: CATSRGLVISNEQFF
j_gene: TRBJ2-2; v_gene: TRBV6-1; d_gene: -; len: 15; CDR3aa: CASTKGGANTGELFF
j_gene: TRBJ2-1; v_gene: TRBV19; d_gene: -; len: 13; CDR3aa: CASSIPPPGEQFF
j_gene: TRBJ1-1; v_gene: TRBV28; d_gene: -; len: 12; CDR3aa: CASSRMDTKAFF
j_gene: -; v_gene: TRBV27; d_gene: -; len: 14; CDR3aa: CASSFGFYDSPLHF
j_gene: TRBJ2-3; v_gene: TRBV14; d_gene: TRBD2; len: 17; CDR3aa: CASSQEGGLAGGGTQYF
j_gene: TRBJ1-1; v_gene: TRBV19; d_gene: TRBD1; len: 14; CDR3aa: CASSLDRVNTEAFF
j_gene: TRBJ2-7; v_gene: TRBV27; d_gene: -; len: 15; CDR3aa: CASSLSLGARLEQYF
j_gene: TRBJ2-7; v_gene: TRBV3-1; d_gene: -; len: 15; CDR3aa: CASSQVKGPLDEQYF
j_gene: TRBJ1-2; v_gene: TRBV29-1; d_gene: -; len: 13; CDR3aa: CSVDVGQSYGYTF
j_gene: TRBJ2-3; v_gene: TRBV28; d_gene: -; len: 15; CDR3aa: CARSLGPSDTDTKYF
j_gene: TRBJ2-5; v_gene: TRBV7-2; d_gene: TRBD2; len: 15; CDR3aa: CASSLVSGSTETHYF
j_gene: TRBJ2-2; v_gene: TRBV4-1; d_gene: -; len: 15; CDR3aa: CASSHGAGSTGELFF
j_gene: TRBJ2-1; v_gene: TRBV5-1; d_gene: -; len: 16; CDR3aa: CASSPVRTGRANEQFF
j_gene: TRBJ1-2; v_gene: TRBV20-1; d_gene: -; len: 15; CDR3aa: CSARASGRMNYGYTF
j_gene: TRBJ2-1; v_gene: TRBV28; d_gene: -; len: 16; CDR3aa: CASSSTEAGFYNEQFF
j_gene: TRBJ1-1; v_gene: TRBV7-2; d_gene: TRBD1; len: 16; CDR3aa: CASSSGTGGYDTEAFF
j_gene: TRBJ1-4; v_gene: TRBV20-1; d_gene: -; len: 12; CDR3aa: CSARIGNEKLFF
j_gene: TRBJ2-3; v_gene: TRBV20-1; d_gene: -; len: 15; CDR3aa: CSAGVKGGLTGTQYF
j_gene: TRBJ2-7; v_gene: TRBV6-1; d_gene: -; len: 14; CDR3aa: CASSEAVDPYEQYF
j_gene: TRBJ2-3; v_gene: TRBV28; d_gene: TRBD2; len: 21; CDR3aa: CASSLGRTELLAGGPTDTQYF
j_gene: TRBJ2-3; v_gene: TRBV20-1; d_gene: TRBD2; len: 20; CDR3aa: CSAMVLSGTRFRRSTDTQYF
j_gene: TRBJ1-2; v_gene: TRBV28; d_gene: TRBD1; len: 14; CDR3aa: CASRSTGGNYGYTF
j_gene: TRBJ1-1; v_gene: TRBV10-3; d_gene: TRBD1; len: 12; CDR3aa: CAISDPDREAFF
j_gene: TRBJ1-2; v_gene: TRBV5-1; d_gene: TRBD1; len: 14; CDR3aa: CASRATDRGDSYTF
j_gene: TRBJ2-2; v_gene: TRBV6-1; d_gene: -; len: 14; CDR3aa: CALKASANTGELFF
j_gene: TRBJ2-1; v_gene: TRBV20-1; d_gene: -; len: 17; CDR3aa: CSARVPTGRKAYNEQFF
j_gene: TRBJ2-2; v_gene: TRBV11-2; d_gene: TRBD1; len: 14; CDR3aa: CASSPRTGSGELFF
j_gene: TRBJ1-2; v_gene: TRBV28; d_gene: -; len: 16; CDR3aa: CASSLFVVGLNYGYTF
j_gene: TRBJ2-3; v_gene: TRBV6-2/TRBV6-3; d_gene: TRBD2; len: 16; CDR3aa: CASSTRAWGGVGTQYF
j_gene: TRBJ2-2; v_gene: TRBV20-1; d_gene: -; len: 14; CDR3aa: CSARVGGNNGELFF
j_gene: TRBJ1-5; v_gene: TRBV20-1; d_gene: -; len: 14; CDR3aa: CSAREGTHNQPQHF
j_gene: TRBJ1-5; v_gene: TRBV6-1; d_gene: -; len: 14; CDR3aa: CASSSPGGNQPQHF